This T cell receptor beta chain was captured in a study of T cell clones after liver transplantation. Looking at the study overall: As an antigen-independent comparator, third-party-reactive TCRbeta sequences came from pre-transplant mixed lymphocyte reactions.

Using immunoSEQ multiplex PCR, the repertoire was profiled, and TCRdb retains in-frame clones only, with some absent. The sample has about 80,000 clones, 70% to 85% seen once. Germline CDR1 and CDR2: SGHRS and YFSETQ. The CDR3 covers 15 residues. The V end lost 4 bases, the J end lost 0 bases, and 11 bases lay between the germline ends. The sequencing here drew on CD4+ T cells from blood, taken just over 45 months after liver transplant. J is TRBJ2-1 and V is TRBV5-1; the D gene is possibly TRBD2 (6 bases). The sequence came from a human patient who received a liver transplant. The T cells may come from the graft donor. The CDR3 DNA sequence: TGCGCCAGCAGCCCAGCGACTAGCTCCTACAATGAGCAGTTCTTC. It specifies CASSPATSSYNEQFF.